These 14 T cell receptor beta chains share one sample of origin, sequenced in a study of CD8 T cells in Susac syndrome. RNA totalling about 0.45 to 1 ug underwent reverse transcription with random hexamers. A single record per CDR3 protein comes from TCRdb applying MiXCR to the immunoSEQ multiplex PCR reads. Here the sample spans under 350,000 distinct CDR3 sequences, around 90% being singletons. The source material was CD4+ T cells from PBMCs. Receptor source: a human donor with multiple sclerosis.

The V and J genes are TRBV30 and TRBJ1-1; possibly TRBD1 for D (5 bases). Looked up from germline, CDR1 is GTSNPN and CDR2 is SVGIG (reference sequence). V was shortened by 2 bases and J by 7 bases, with 11 bases between the two germline ends. There are 12 residues in the CDR3. The CDR3 here is CAWSQGRGEAFF. CDR3 DNA: TGTGCCTGGAGTCAGGGCCGCGGTGAAGCTTTCTTT.

This clonotype was counted a single time. The J gene is TRBJ2-2, the V gene TRBV5-1, with D possibly being TRBD2 (7 bases). There are 15 residues in the CDR3. Germline CDR1 and CDR2: SGHRS and YFSETQ. Trimming left V 5 bases short and J 2 bases short, with 13 bases between. CDR3 protein: CASRSAGANTGELFF. The CDR3 DNA is TGCGCCAGCAGATCGGCGGGGGCTAACACCGGGGAGCTGTTTTTT.

This CDR3 reads CASRSMINYGYTF. In DNA, the CDR3 is TGTGCCAGCAGGTCAATGATTAACTATGGCTACACCTTC. J is TRBJ1-2 and V is TRBV6-2 or TRBV6-3; unclear D gene. The CDR3 length is 13 residues. V was shortened by 6 bases and J by 1 base, with 9 bases between the two germline ends. CDR1 is MNHEY, CDR2 SVGEGT, per germline.

In DNA, the CDR3 is TGCAGTGCTAGACCCCGGGAGAGAGGGCAGCCCTACGAGCAGTACTTC. It yields the protein CSARPRERGQPYEQYF. The rearrangement joins TRBV20-1 to TRBJ2-7; D possibly corresponds to TRBD2 (6 bases). The CDR3 is 16 amino acids. Deletions cut 2 bases from V and 2 bases from J, with 19 bases between. Germline CDR1 DFQATT, CDR2 SNEGSKA (reference sequence).

CDR3 loop: CASSLRAAYNEQFF. The CDR3 DNA is TGTGCCAGCAGTTTACGGGCGGCTTACAATGAGCAGTTCTTC. V is TRBV27 and J is TRBJ2-1; D is unclear. Germline lookup yields CDR1 MNHEY and CDR2 SMNVEV (reference sequence). V lost 2 bases to trimming and J lost 4 bases, with 9 bases between them. CDR3 length: 14 amino acids.

CDR3 DNA sequence: TGCAGTGCCGCAGGCTCGGGGGCGAGGTTTAACACTGAAGCTTTCTTT. This codes for CSAAGSGARFNTEAFF. The rearrangement uses TRBV20-1 and TRBJ1-1, with D possibly being TRBD1 (6 bases). Trimming removed 6 bases at V and 2 bases at J, with 22 bases between. CDR3 length: 16 residues. Germline V gene sequence: CDR1 DFQATT, CDR2 SNEGSKA (reference sequence).

V is TRBV7-2 and J is TRBJ2-3, with a tentative D call TRBD1 (6 bases). V lost 3 bases and J 2 bases, leaving 12 bases between the germline ends. CDR1 is SGHTA, CDR2 FQGNSA, per germline. The CDR3 is made up of 15 amino acids. CDR3 DNA: TGTGCCAGCAGCTTTTGGGGACAAACCACAGATACGCAGTATTTT. Residues: CASSFWGQTTDTQYF.

V is TRBV12-5 and J is TRBJ1-1; D is ambiguous. Germline-derived CDR1 and CDR2 are LGHNT and FRNRAP. The CDR3 covers 12 residues. V dropped 11 bases and J dropped 2 bases, with 12 bases sitting between them. The CDR3: CASSGLNTEAFF. The CDR3 DNA follows: TGTGCTTCGTCAGGACTAAACACTGAAGCTTTCTTT.

This clonotype has only one observation. The rearrangement uses TRBV14 and TRBJ1-1, with 10 bases identical to TRBD1. In germline, CDR1 is SGHDN, CDR2 FVKESK. V shed 3 bases and J 5 bases; nucleotides not matched to a gene: 9. This CDR3 contains 16 residues. The DNA for the CDR3 is TGTGCCAGCAGCCACCGGGACAGGGGAGGAGTGACTGAAGCTTTCTTT. Its translation: CASSHRDRGGVTEAFF. The whole variable domain, filled in from reference TRBV14 and TRBJ1-1, reads EAGVTQFPSHSVIEKGQTVTLRCDPISGHDNLYWYRRVMGKEIKFLLHFVKESKQDESGMPNNRFLAERTGGTYSTLKVQPAELEDSGVYFCASSHRDRGGVTEAFFGQGTRLTVV.

The CDR3 here is CSARGSGSLSEQFF. In DNA, the CDR3 is TGCAGTGCTAGGGGTAGCGGGAGTCTTAGTGAGCAGTTCTTC. The chain links TRBV20-1 to TRBJ2-1; 9 nucleotides align to TRBD2. This CDR3 comprises 14 residues. The germline CDR1 and CDR2 sequences are DFQATT and SNEGSKA (reference sequence). V shed 3 bases, J shed 9 bases, and the junction held 9 bases outside the gene matches.

V and J are TRBV2 and TRBJ2-5; D is unclear. The V gene lost 5 bases and the J gene lost 7 bases, with 5 bases spanning the gap. The V gene's germline CDR1 is SNHLY and CDR2 FYNNEI. CDR3 length: 10 residues. The chain's CDR3 is CASSLVTQYF. CDR3 nucleotide sequence: TGTGCCAGCAGTTTAGTGACCCAGTACTTC.

CDR3 loop: CSARETAKNIQYF. The DNA for the CDR3 is TGCAGTGCTAGAGAGACAGCTAAAAACATTCAGTACTTC. The chain employs TRBV20-1 and TRBJ2-4; D might be TRBD1 (5 bases). V lost 0 bases and J 4 bases, leaving 7 bases between the germline ends. Per the germline V gene, CDR1 is DFQATT and CDR2 is SNEGSKA (reference sequence). CDR3 length: 13 amino acids.

This CDR3 reads CASSLRGQGSDYGYTF. The CDR3 DNA reads as TGTGCCAGCAGTTTAAGGGGACAGGGGAGTGACTATGGCTACACCTTC. V and J are TRBV12-3 or TRBV12-4 and TRBJ1-2; 10 nucleotides line up with TRBD1. The CDR3 spans 16 residues. The junction had 6 bases not matched to a gene; V was cut back by 2 bases and J by 3 bases.

This clonotype was seen just once. The chain has TRBV5-4 and TRBJ2-5, with 11 positions matching TRBD1. The CDR3 runs to 16 residues. CDR1 is SGHNT and CDR2 is YYREEE in the germline V gene (reference sequence). V lost 4 bases, J lost 3 bases, and 8 bases stayed unmatched. The CDR3 reads CASSARTGGLEETQYF. The DNA of the CDR3 is TGTGCCAGCAGCGCCCGGACAGGGGGCCTGGAAGAGACCCAGTACTTC.